This T cell receptor beta chain was observed in a study of blood T cell repertoires in COVID-19. Trimming stripped 4 bases from V and 8 bases from J, with 18 bases between. Germline-derived CDR1 and CDR2 are KGHSH and LQKENI. CDR3 size: 16 residues. The table came from immunoSEQ multiplex PCR; TCRdb's copy has only in-frame clones and leaves some out. Altogether roughly 250,000 clones are present, about 88% being singletons, with the ten largest covering 2.5% to 3%. The sequence derives from a woman in her 50s who had recovered from COVID-19. The specimen sequenced was PBMCs or T cells enriched from blood (not recorded which). This chain links TRBV18 with TRBJ1-6, with no clear D. The CDR3 reads CASSQFSIRVDSPLHF. CDR3 nucleotides: TGTGCCAGCTCACAATTCTCGATCCGAGTTGATTCACCCCTCCACTTT.